The 30 T cell receptor beta chains below all came from one sample that was sequenced in a study of blood T cell repertoires in COVID-19. This table comes from immunoSEQ multiplex PCR, and its TCRdb copy is limited to in-frame clones, with some not included. Of 120,000 or so clones listed, roughly nine tenths are singletons. Sequenced: peripheral blood. All receptors come from a man aged 50 to 59 with active COVID-19.

The chain links TRBV6-2 or TRBV6-3 to TRBJ2-7, with D maybe TRBD1 (6 bases). The CDR3 has 14 amino acids. CDR1 MNHEY and CDR2 SVGEGT come from the germline V gene. V was cut by 4 bases and J by 4 bases, with 14 bases left in between. DNA of the CDR3: TGTGCCAGCAGTTTCGAGGCAGGGGTTTACGAGCAGTACTTC. It codes for CASSFEAGVYEQYF.

The chain has TRBV3-1 (or the pseudogene TRBV3-2) and TRBJ1-6; 8 positions match TRBD1. V shed 4 bases and J 9 bases; nucleotides not matched to a gene: 8. The CDR3 contains 15 residues. Germline loops: CDR1 LGHDT, CDR2 YNNKEL (reference sequence). In DNA, the CDR3 is TGTGCCAGCAGCCTCGGACAGGGTTTGAGTTCACCCCTCCACTTT. Its translation is CASSLGQGLSSPLHF.

This chain connects TRBV6-6 to TRBJ1-2; perhaps TRBD1 as D (5 bases). Between the trimmed V and J ends, which lost 7 bases and 4 bases, there was a span of 16 bases. The CDR3 consists of 14 residues. The V gene's germline CDR1 is MNHNY and CDR2 SVGAGI (reference sequence). The CDR3 DNA follows: TGTGCCAGCATCGGGGGGGACGGGAGCTATGGCTACACCTTC. This sequence encodes CASIGGDGSYGYTF.

The gene calls are TRBV5-6 and TRBJ1-1, with D perhaps matching TRBD1 (5 bases). Trimming pared 1 base from V and 4 bases from J, leaving 11 bases between. Per the germline V gene, CDR1 is SGHDT and CDR2 is YYEEEE. CDR3 length: 14 amino acids. The CDR3 loop is CASSLNRRSTEAFF. CDR3 sequence (DNA): TGTGCCAGCAGCTTGAACAGGAGAAGCACTGAAGCTTTCTTT.

The V gene is TRBV5-1, the J gene TRBJ2-1, with 11 bases that match TRBD2. The V and J ends lost 3 bases and 7 bases, in that order; junction bases with no gene match: 6. Germline V gene sequence: CDR1 SGHRS, CDR2 YFSETQ. The CDR3 totals 15 residues. The CDR3 sequence is CASSSGLAGENEQFF. CDR3 bases: TGCGCCAGCAGCTCCGGACTAGCGGGCGAGAATGAGCAGTTCTTC.

This clone showed up just a few times. The genes are TRBV11-3 and TRBJ2-3; no firm D call. This CDR3 has 14 residues. CDR1 and CDR2 from the germline V gene are SGHNT and YENEEA. Deletions cut 1 base from V and 2 bases from J, with 7 bases between. The CDR3 DNA reads TGTGCCAGCAGCTTAGGGCCCAACACAGATACGCAGTATTTT. This gives the protein CASSLGPNTDTQYF.

This chain connects TRBV9 to TRBJ1-2, with TRBD1 matching over 9 bases. CDR1 is SGDLS and CDR2 is YYNGEE in the germline V gene. This CDR3 contains 15 residues. V was clipped by 4 bases and J by 0 bases; unmatched bases: 4. CDR3 residues: CASSLGTGTNYGYTF. Written as DNA, the CDR3 is TGTGCCAGCAGCCTTGGGACAGGGACTAACTATGGCTACACCTTC.

CDR3 amino acids: CASSSQWATEAFF. Here the CDR3 DNA reads TGTGCCAGCAGCTCACAGTGGGCCACTGAAGCTTTCTTT. This sequence joins TRBV11-2 and TRBJ1-1; D call uncertain. V was shortened by 4 bases and J by 4 bases, with 10 bases between the two germline ends. The CDR3 sequence is 13 residues long. In germline, CDR1 is SGHAT, CDR2 FQNNGV. Complete variable domain (other parts from reference TRBV11-2 and TRBJ1-1): EAGVAQSPRYKIIEKRQSVAFWCNPISGHATLYWYQQILGQGPKLLIQFQNNGVVDDSQLPKDRFSAERLKGVDSTLKIQPAKLEDSAVYLCASSSQWATEAFFGQGTRLTVV.

The V call is TRBV29-1, the J call TRBJ2-5, with 9 bases matching TRBD1. The trim removed 6 bases at V and 3 bases at J, leaving 11 bases unmatched. The CDR3 has 15 amino acids. Germline V gene lookup returns CDR1 SQVTM and CDR2 ANQGSEA. The CDR3 reads CSVRGQGKLKETQYF. CDR3 sequence (DNA): TGCAGCGTCCGTGGACAGGGGAAGTTAAAAGAGACCCAGTACTTC.

CDR3: CASSLGQENYGYTF. The CDR3 coding sequence is TGCGCCAGCAGCTTGGGACAGGAAAACTATGGCTACACCTTC. The chain employs TRBV5-1 and TRBJ1-2; D is possibly TRBD1 (6 bases). Germline CDR1 reads SGHRS; CDR2 reads YFSETQ. The CDR3 totals 14 residues. V was shortened by 0 bases and J by 2 bases, with 8 bases between the two germline ends. The variable domain in full, with the rest retrieved from reference TRBV5-1 and TRBJ1-2, is KAGVTQTPRYLIKTRGQQVTLSCSPISGHRSVSWYQQTPGQGLQFLFEYFSETQRNKGNFPGRFSGRQFSNSRSEMNVSTLELGDSALYLCASSLGQENYGYTFGSGTRLTVV.

J is TRBJ1-5 and V is TRBV12-3 or TRBV12-4; D call uncertain. Trimming cost V 5 bases and J 7 bases, with 12 bases left between them. The CDR3 totals 13 residues. CDR3 nucleotides: TGTGCCAGCAGTCTTGGACTCAGACAGCCCCAGCATTTT. Its translation: CASSLGLRQPQHF.

The rearrangement uses TRBV7-6 and TRBJ2-3; 11 nucleotides line up with TRBD2. The CDR3 consists of 17 residues. V trimming: 8 bases; J trimming: 2 bases; junction bases outside the gene matches: 12. Germline CDR1 SGHVS, CDR2 FNYEAQ. CDR3 nucleotides: TGTGCCAGCTCGAGACTAGCGGGAACAATTTACACAGATACGCAGTATTTT. The encoded protein is CASSRLAGTIYTDTQYF.

This clone was seen more than once but under ten times. The chain links TRBV2 to TRBJ2-3; 10 bases are shared with TRBD1. The CDR3 sequence is 16 residues long. Germline CDR1 is SNHLY and CDR2 is FYNNEI. The junction had 5 bases not matched to a gene; V was cut back by 2 bases and J by 3 bases. The DNA of the CDR3 is TGTGCCAGCAGTGAAAATTGGACAGGGGGGACAGATACGCAGTATTTT. Translated, it gives CASSENWTGGTDTQYF. Together with reference TRBV2 and TRBJ2-3, the CDR3 gives the full variable domain: EPEVTQTPSHQVTQMGQEVILRCVPISNHLYFYWYRQILGQKVEFLVSFYNNEISEKSEIFDDQFSVERPDGSNFTLKIRSTKLEDSAMYFCASSENWTGGTDTQYFGPGTRLTVL.

The genes are TRBV4-1 and TRBJ1-1, with TRBD1 matching 9 bases. Trimming removed 1 base from V and 5 bases from J; junction bases left unmatched: 5. The CDR3 totals 15 residues. Germline loops: CDR1 MGHRA, CDR2 YSYEKL. The DNA of the CDR3 is TGCGCCAGCAGCCAAGGAACAGGGGGCGGGACTGAAGCTTTCTTT. It specifies CASSQGTGGGTEAFF.

The rearrangement uses TRBV12-5 and TRBJ2-1, with 8 bases that match TRBD2. Losses at the gene ends were 1 base for V and 0 bases for J; bases not matched to a gene: 5. Germline lookup yields CDR1 LGHNT and CDR2 FRNRAP. This CDR3 has 17 amino acids. CDR3 in DNA: TGTGCTAGTGGTTTGGACATGAGCGGGAGCTCCTACAATGAGCAGTTCTTC. It is translated as CASGLDMSGSSYNEQFF.

V is TRBV7-9 and J is TRBJ2-2, with TRBD2 matching over 7 bases. The CDR3 covers 15 residues. With V trimmed by 1 base and J by 4 bases, 3 bases remained unmatched. The germline gives CDR1 SEHNR, CDR2 FQNEAQ (reference sequence). CDR3 nucleotides: TGTGCCAGCAGCTTAGAACTAGCGATCACCGGGGAGCTGTTTTTT. Its translation is CASSLELAITGELFF.

This chain joins TRBV12-3 or TRBV12-4 and TRBJ1-5; weak D call: TRBD1 (6 bases). The CDR3 is 13 amino acids. The V end lost 3 bases, the J end lost 6 bases, and 9 bases lay between the germline ends. This chain's CDR3 is CASSLSGAQPQHF. The CDR3 nucleotides read TGTGCCAGCAGTTTGTCAGGGGCTCAGCCCCAGCATTTT.

The count of this clone is one. The chain employs TRBV6-6 and TRBJ2-1, with TRBD1 matching over 7 bases. Looked up from germline, CDR1 is MNHNY and CDR2 is SVGAGI (reference sequence). Trimming removed 5 bases from V and 5 bases from J; junction bases left unmatched: 6. The length of the CDR3 is 14 residues. Written as DNA, the CDR3 is TGTGCCAGCAGTCCCAGGACAGGAAACAATGAGCAGTTCTTC. This sequence encodes CASSPRTGNNEQFF.

The V gene is TRBV5-1, the J gene TRBJ1-1; D not resolved. The CDR3 totals 13 residues. Trimming removed 4 bases at V and 4 bases at J, with 11 bases between. Per the germline V gene, CDR1 is SGHRS and CDR2 is YFSETQ. The CDR3 nucleotides read TGCGCCAGCAGCACGGGCCGGGGCACTGAAGCTTTCTTT. Its protein is CASSTGRGTEAFF. Filled out from reference TRBV5-1 and TRBJ1-1, the complete variable domain reads KAGVTQTPRYLIKTRGQQVTLSCSPISGHRSVSWYQQTPGQGLQFLFEYFSETQRNKGNFPGRFSGRQFSNSRSEMNVSTLELGDSALYLCASSTGRGTEAFFGQGTRLTVV.

This rearrangement joins TRBV3-1 (or the pseudogene TRBV3-2) to TRBJ2-2; 11 bases fit TRBD2. There are 16 residues in the CDR3. The V and J ends lost 4 bases and 3 bases, in that order; junction bases with no gene match: 4. Germline V gene lookup returns CDR1 LGHDT and CDR2 YNNKEL (reference sequence). The DNA for the CDR3 is TGTGCCAGCAGCCTCTCGACTAGCGGGGACACCGGGGAGCTGTTTTTT. Protein: CASSLSTSGDTGELFF.

This sequence joins TRBV14 and TRBJ2-5; the match to TRBD2 covers 8 bases. Germline lookup yields CDR1 SGHDN and CDR2 FVKESK. This CDR3 comprises 15 residues. With V trimmed by 6 bases and J by 7 bases, 13 bases remained unmatched. CDR3 nucleotides: TGTGCCAGCAGTCAATTTACCGGGACTAGGGCGACCCAGTACTTC. It translates to CASSQFTGTRATQYF.

This chain connects TRBV5-1 to TRBJ2-3; 16 nucleotides line up with TRBD2. The V and J ends lost 0 bases and 9 bases, in that order; junction bases with no gene match: 7. Germline CDR1 is SGHRS and CDR2 is YFSETQ. The CDR3 length is 17 residues. CDR3 in amino acids: CASSLDRPGLAGGTQYF. In nucleotides, the CDR3 is TGCGCCAGCAGCTTGGACAGGCCGGGACTAGCGGGAGGGACGCAGTATTTT.

Note on this clone: Different DNA sequences within this sample yield the same CDR3. The rearrangement links TRBV18 to TRBJ2-5, with TRBD2 matching 14 bases. CDR1 is KGHSH and CDR2 is LQKENI in the germline V gene. Trimming at V came to 3 bases and at J to 1 base, leaving 4 bases not matched to a gene. The CDR3 runs to 17 residues. CDR3 DNA sequence: TGTGCCAGCTCACCTGGGACTAGCGGGAGTGGCCAAGAGACCCAGTACTTC. The encoded protein is CASSPGTSGSGQETQYF. Filled out from reference TRBV18 and TRBJ2-5, the complete variable domain reads NAGVMQNPRHLVRRRGQEARLRCSPMKGHSHVYWYRQLPEEGLKFMVYLQKENIIDESGMPKERFSAEFPKEGPSILRIQQVVRGDSAAYFCASSPGTSGSGQETQYFGPGTRLLVL.

This sequence joins TRBV7-9 and TRBJ2-3; TRBD2 is a possible D gene (5 bases). Germline CDR1 reads SEHNR; CDR2 reads FQNEAQ (reference sequence). V dropped 1 base and J dropped 5 bases, with 19 bases sitting between them. CDR3 size: 17 residues. The CDR3 region has the DNA TGTGCCAGCAGCTTAGGTCGCGGATGGGAGTCGGTAGATACGCAGTATTTT. Amino acid sequence: CASSLGRGWESVDTQYF.

V and J are TRBV7-2 and TRBJ2-3; 7 positions agree with TRBD2. Germline V CDR1 and CDR2: SGHTA, FQGNSA. This CDR3 spans 17 amino acids. V trimming: 2 bases; J trimming: 4 bases; junction bases outside the gene matches: 12. In DNA form, the CDR3 reads TGTGCCAGCAGCTTAAGGCTCTCTGCGGGAGTAGCAGATACGCAGTATTTT. Amino acids: CASSLRLSAGVADTQYF. Full variable domain (rest looked up from reference TRBV7-2 and TRBJ2-3): GAGVSQSPSNKVTEKGKDVELRCDPISGHTALYWYRQSLGQGLEFLIYFQGNSAPDKSGLPSDRFSAERTGGSVSTLTIQRTQQEDSAVYLCASSLRLSAGVADTQYFGPGTRLTVL.

The chain has TRBV2 and TRBJ2-5, with D unresolved. V gave up 1 base and J gave up 7 bases, with 13 bases separating them. Germline-derived CDR1 and CDR2 are SNHLY and FYNNEI. CDR3 length equals 14 residues. The CDR3 DNA reads as TGTGCCAGCAGTGAAGGCAGACAATTCGGGACCCAGTACTTC. Protein product: CASSEGRQFGTQYF. The whole variable domain, filled in from reference TRBV2 and TRBJ2-5, reads EPEVTQTPSHQVTQMGQEVILRCVPISNHLYFYWYRQILGQKVEFLVSFYNNEISEKSEIFDDQFSVERPDGSNFTLKIRSTKLEDSAMYFCASSEGRQFGTQYFGPGTRLLVL.

This rearrangement joins TRBV19 to TRBJ1-4, with 7 bases matching TRBD1. This CDR3 contains 16 residues. Per germline, CDR1 LNHDA and CDR2 SQIVND (reference sequence). The V gene end was trimmed by 0 bases and the J gene end by 7 bases; junction bases not matched to a gene: 8. The CDR3: CASSIDLRGGGEKLFF. Written as DNA, the CDR3 is TGTGCCAGTAGTATAGATCTAAGAGGGGGCGGTGAAAAACTGTTTTTT.

This clone was found once. The chain couples TRBV6-5 to TRBJ2-3; D remains unclear. With 10 bases removed from V and 2 bases from J, the gap between germline ends came to 16 bases. Per the germline V gene, CDR1 is MNHEY and CDR2 is SVGAGI. This CDR3 contains 14 residues. The CDR3 here is CATSYQTDTDTQYF. The CDR3 DNA sequence: TGTGCCACATCCTACCAAACCGACACAGATACGCAGTATTTT.

This clone was seen a single time. This sequence joins TRBV19 and TRBJ1-1; TRBD1 matches 7 bases. Losses at the gene ends were 8 bases for V and 4 bases for J; bases not matched to a gene: 13. The germline CDR1 and CDR2 sequences are LNHDA and SQIVND (reference sequence). The CDR3 covers 15 residues. CDR3 amino acids: CASAFEGAGSTEAFF. Written as DNA, the CDR3 is TGTGCCAGTGCCTTCGAGGGGGCTGGGAGCACTGAAGCTTTCTTT.

The chain is built from TRBV5-8 and TRBJ2-4, with 9 bases matching TRBD1. Germline CDR1 is SGHTS and CDR2 is YDEGEE. This CDR3 contains 14 residues. The V segment lost 5 bases and the J segment 8 bases; nucleotides outside the gene matches: 8. The CDR3 is CASRGDRDAYIQYF. The CDR3 region has the DNA TGTGCCAGCAGAGGGGACAGGGATGCGTACATTCAGTACTTC.